This TCR beta chain was documented in a study of T cell responses to AZD1222 COVID-19 vaccine. This table comes from immunoSEQ multiplex PCR, and its TCRdb copy is limited to in-frame clones, with some not included. The data hold some 150,000 clones, with approximately 91% observed a single time. The CDR3 is made up of 15 amino acids. CDR1 DFQATT and CDR2 SNEGSKA come from the germline V gene (reference sequence). V was trimmed by 3 bases and J by 0 bases, leaving 13 bases between them. The sample was peripheral blood, taken 28 days after the second AZD1222 dose. The chain recombines TRBV20-1 with TRBJ2-3; D unresolved. The clonotype comes from an adult who received the AZD1222 COVID-19 vaccine. The chain's CDR3 is CSASVARLSTDTQYF. The CDR3 nucleotides read TGCAGTGCTAGTGTTGCTCGCCTTAGCACAGATACGCAGTATTTT.